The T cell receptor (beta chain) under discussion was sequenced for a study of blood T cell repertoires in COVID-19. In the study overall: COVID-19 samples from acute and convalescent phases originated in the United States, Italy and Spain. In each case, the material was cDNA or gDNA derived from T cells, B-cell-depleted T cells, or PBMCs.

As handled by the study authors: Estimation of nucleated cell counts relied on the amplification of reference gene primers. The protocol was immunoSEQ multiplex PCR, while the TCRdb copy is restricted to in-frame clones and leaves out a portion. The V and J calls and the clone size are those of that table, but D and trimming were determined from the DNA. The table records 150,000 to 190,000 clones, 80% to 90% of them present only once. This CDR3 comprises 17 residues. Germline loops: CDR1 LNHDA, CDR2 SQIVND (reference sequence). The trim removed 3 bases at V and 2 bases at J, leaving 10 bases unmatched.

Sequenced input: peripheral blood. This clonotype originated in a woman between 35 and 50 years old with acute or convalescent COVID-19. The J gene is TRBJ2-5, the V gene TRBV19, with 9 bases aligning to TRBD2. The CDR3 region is CASSIIGAGGRQETQYF. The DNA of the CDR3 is TGTGCCAGTAGTATTATTGGTGCGGGGGGGCGTCAAGAGACCCAGTACTTC.